The clone carrying this T cell receptor beta chain was observed a few times. Its target is unknown. The data are from a study of human T cells and chemical hapten exposure. Looking at the study overall: Patients, a majority of them female, were diagnosed with alopecia areata, totalis or universalis. Study findings and constraints: Relative to controls, expanded TCRs formed significantly more large CDR3 similarity clusters.

Time point: pre-sensitization, week 0. Specified treatment: therapeutic diphenylcyclopropenone sensitization with weekly scalp DPC. Unseparated into fractions, whole blood served as the source from which total RNA was extracted. Blood collection happened ahead of applying each patch test. The germline CDR1 and CDR2 sequences are DFQATT and SNEGSKA (reference sequence). V gave up 6 bases and J gave up 0 bases, with 18 bases separating them. The CDR3 is made up of 16 amino acids. Individual cDNA molecules (in the library) carried attached unique molecular identifiers. TCRdb re-called the RACE reads through MiXCR, storing one row per CDR3 protein. The sample includes approximately 50,000 distinct CDR3 sequences, roughly 10% of them seen just once.

The starting material was whole blood, obtained in connection with sensitization to the hapten diphenylcyclopropenone (DPC). The source of this sequence is a woman aged 25 to 45 with alopecia areata. Some clones in this sample may be carry-over from other donors' samples. This chain joins TRBV20-1 and TRBJ1-3; D might be TRBD1 (5 bases). CDR3 protein: CSAPPIGGNSGNTIYF. CDR3 DNA: TGCAGTGCCCCCCCGATCGGGGGGAACTCTGGAAACACCATATATTTT.